A single sample gave rise to the 14 T cell receptor beta chains below, sequenced in a study of patients and donors after allogeneic stem cell transplantation. TCRdb reanalysed the RT-PCR reads using MiXCR and keeps one entry per CDR3 protein. The sample yields fewer than 180,000 distinct CDR3 sequences, approximately 37% seen once. The source material was blood, either unsorted or a sorted T cell fraction (not recorded which). The receptors here all came from a human donor who was either an allogeneic HSCT recipient or a stem cell or donor lymphocyte infusion donor (not recorded which). It is not recorded whose cells these are; they may come from a transplant donor.

The rearrangement links TRBV12-3 or TRBV12-4 to TRBJ1-5; tentative D call: TRBD1 (5 bases). Trimming removed 0 bases at V and 4 bases at J, with 10 bases between. The CDR3 length is 15 residues. The CDR3 bases are TGTGCCAGCAGTTTAGCGCGGCAGGGAAATCAGCCCCAGCATTTT. It translates to CASSLARQGNQPQHF.

The J gene is TRBJ1-6, the V gene TRBV3-1; D is uncertain. This CDR3 region has 15 residues. Germline V CDR1 and CDR2: LGHDT, YNNKEL (reference sequence). The ends were cut back, 3 bases at V and 7 bases at J, with 13 bases in the middle. Written as DNA, the CDR3 is TGTGCCAGCAGCCAGGTGGCAGGTACGAATTCACCCCTCCACTTT. It yields the protein CASSQVAGTNSPLHF. The full variable domain, in which reference TRBV3-1 and TRBJ1-6 provide the parts outside the CDR3, is DTAVSQTPKYLVTQMGNDKSIKCEQNLGHDTMYWYKQDSKKFLKIMFSYNNKELIINETVPNRFSPKSPDKAHLNLHINSLELGDSAVYFCASSQVAGTNSPLHFGNGTRLTVT.

V usage is TRBV12-3 or TRBV12-4 and J usage is TRBJ1-3, with D maybe TRBD1 (5 bases). The CDR3 sequence is 15 residues long. Trimming cost V 7 bases and J 3 bases, with 16 bases left between them. CDR3 protein: CASTLWGPGGNTIYF. DNA for the CDR3: TGTGCCAGCACCCTTTGGGGCCCGGGTGGAAACACCATATATTTT.

This clonotype was seen more than once but under ten times. The chain is built from TRBV11-2 and TRBJ2-5; D is possibly TRBD2 (5 bases). Germline assignment: CDR1 SGHAT and CDR2 FQNNGV. The CDR3 spans 16 residues. V gave up 1 base and J gave up 4 bases, with 16 bases separating them. CDR3 DNA sequence: TGTGCCAGCAGCTTAGGGTCGAGGGATGCGGTAGAGACCCAGTACTTC. Protein: CASSLGSRDAVETQYF.

This clonotype was recorded many times. V and J are TRBV27 and TRBJ1-1; weak D call: TRBD1 (5 bases). This CDR3 has 14 amino acids. Per germline, CDR1 MNHEY and CDR2 SMNVEV (reference sequence). V was trimmed by 3 bases and J by 4 bases, leaving 12 bases between them. In DNA form, the CDR3 reads TGTGCCAGCAGTTTGGACACTCGAGGCACTGAAGCTTTCTTT. Translated, it gives CASSLDTRGTEAFF.

This clonotype was observed a handful of times. The V and J genes are TRBV6-5 and TRBJ1-2; D perhaps matches TRBD1 (6 bases). V lost 0 bases and J lost 8, with 13 bases in between. The CDR3 extends over 14 amino acids. Per the germline V gene, CDR1 is MNHEY and CDR2 is SVGAGI. The CDR3 sequence is CASSYSARGGGYTF. The CDR3 bases are TGTGCCAGCAGTTACTCTGCCAGGGGAGGAGGCTACACCTTC.

The gene calls are TRBV15 and TRBJ2-7; D possibly corresponds to TRBD1 (6 bases). Germline CDR1 is LNHNV and CDR2 is YYDKDF (reference sequence). Trimming left V 0 bases short and J 3 bases short, with 15 bases between. The CDR3 has 16 residues. The CDR3 loop is CATSRERDNFYYEQYF. CDR3 sequence (DNA): TGTGCCACCAGCAGAGAAAGGGACAATTTCTACTACGAGCAGTACTTC.

The chain combines TRBV7-2 with TRBJ1-2; D is unresolved. Trimming took off 0 bases at V and 4 bases at J, with 12 bases between the two ends. The length of the CDR3 is 15 residues. CDR1 is SGHTA and CDR2 is FQGNSA in the germline V gene. The DNA for the CDR3 is TGTGCCAGCAGCTTAGCGCATGGGTGGTCCTATGGCTACACCTTC. This sequence encodes CASSLAHGWSYGYTF.

In its sample, this clonotype was seen a few times. The V and J genes are TRBV4-3 and TRBJ1-6; the D is unclear. This CDR3 comprises 22 residues. V lost 0 bases to trimming and J lost 3 bases, with 27 bases between them. Germline V gene data show CDR1 as LGHNA and CDR2 as YSLEER. CDR3 sequence: CASSQDIIKAQAQPNYNSPLHF. The CDR3 nucleotides are TGCGCCAGCAGCCAAGATATTATCAAGGCGCAGGCCCAACCCAACTATAATTCACCCCTCCACTTT.

The CDR3 spells CASSVGANEKLFF. DNA for the CDR3: TGTGCCAGCAGCGTCGGGGCTAATGAAAAACTGTTTTTT. The chain carries TRBV6-2 or TRBV6-3 and TRBJ1-4; D gene unclear. The length of the CDR3 is 13 residues. V was trimmed by 6 bases and J by 3 bases, leaving 8 bases between them. Germline loops: CDR1 MNHEY, CDR2 SVGEGT.

This clonotype has only a few counts. V and J are TRBV9 and TRBJ1-6; no clear D. This CDR3 has 14 residues. V was trimmed by 4 bases and J by 8 bases, leaving 13 bases between them. From germline, CDR1 is SGDLS and CDR2 YYNGEE. CDR3 residues: CASSPPDPDSPLHF. CDR3 sequence (DNA): TGTGCCAGCAGCCCCCCGGATCCCGATTCACCCCTCCACTTT.

This chain joins TRBV7-2 and TRBJ1-1; TRBD1 matches 9 bases. Germline lookup yields CDR1 SGHTA and CDR2 FQGNSA. V lost 2 bases and J lost 5; bases outside the gene matches: 3. The CDR3 totals 14 residues. This CDR3 is CASSLTGGWTEAFF. CDR3 DNA sequence: TGTGCCAGCAGCTTAACAGGGGGCTGGACTGAAGCTTTCTTT.

This chain connects TRBV24-1 to TRBJ1-1; D might be TRBD1 (6 bases). V was shortened by 4 bases and J by 3 bases, with 14 bases between the two germline ends. From germline, CDR1 is KGHDR and CDR2 SFDVKD. The CDR3 totals 15 residues. CDR3 amino acids: CATSDATGSYTEAFF. The CDR3 DNA is TGTGCCACCAGTGACGCGACAGGCTCTTACACTGAAGCTTTCTTT.

This clonotype appeared a few times. This chain uses TRBV12-3 or TRBV12-4 with TRBJ2-3, with unresolved D. V lost 6 bases, J lost 5 bases, and 6 bases lay in between. CDR3 length: 11 residues. The CDR3 region is CASRDRDTQYF. Written as DNA, the CDR3 is TGTGCCAGCAGAGATAGAGATACGCAGTATTTT.